These T cell receptor beta chains were read from a single sample in a study of T cell responses to AZD1222 COVID-19 vaccine. The repertoire was sequenced with immunoSEQ multiplex PCR; TCRdb's copy has only in-frame clones and lacks some. The sample shows some 180,000 clones, around 90% of them seen only once. This sample comprised peripheral blood, obtained on day 0 of AZD1222 vaccination. The source of these receptors is an adult in good health. Both conserved end residues are part of each CDR3. Each record gives: V gene, D gene, clone size, J gene, CDR3 protein, CDR3 DNA. A D gene is named only where the DNA matches it firmly. Clone size, where shown, is once, few, many, or a class for clones that have expanded.

v_gene: TRBV7-8; d_gene: -; abundance: -; j_gene: TRBJ2-3; CDR3aa: CASSRPPDTQYF; CDR3nt: TGTGCCAGCAGCCGACCCCCAGATACGCAGTATTTT
v_gene: TRBV6-5; d_gene: TRBD1; abundance: -; j_gene: TRBJ2-2; CDR3aa: CASSYQWTGSTGELFF; CDR3nt: TGTGCCAGCAGTTACCAGTGGACAGGGTCCACCGGGGAGCTGTTTTTT
v_gene: TRBV5-6; d_gene: -; abundance: -; j_gene: TRBJ1-2; CDR3aa: CASSFRTVLLSYGYTF; CDR3nt: TGTGCCAGCAGCTTTAGGACAGTACTCTTGAGCTATGGCTACACCTTC
v_gene: TRBV19; d_gene: -; abundance: -; j_gene: TRBJ2-7; CDR3aa: CASSISAPGVYEQYF; CDR3nt: TGTGCCAGTAGTATAAGTGCCCCAGGGGTCTACGAGCAGTACTTC
v_gene: TRBV2; d_gene: -; abundance: -; j_gene: TRBJ1-5; CDR3aa: CASSERRNNQPQHF; CDR3nt: TGTGCCAGCAGTGAAAGGCGTAACAATCAGCCCCAGCATTTT
v_gene: TRBV5-1; d_gene: -; abundance: -; j_gene: TRBJ1-6; CDR3aa: CASSLGHDGTPLHF; CDR3nt: TGCGCCAGCAGCTTGGGCCATGATGGAACGCCCCTCCACTTT
v_gene: TRBV9; d_gene: -; abundance: -; j_gene: TRBJ1-2; CDR3aa: CASSVGAGASNYGYTF; CDR3nt: TGTGCCAGCAGCGTGGGGGCAGGGGCCTCTAACTATGGCTACACCTTC
v_gene: TRBV7-8; d_gene: TRBD2; abundance: few; j_gene: TRBJ2-7; CDR3aa: CASSPREGSSYEQYF; CDR3nt: TGTGCCAGCAGCCCTCGGGAGGGTAGCTCCTACGAGCAGTACTTC
v_gene: TRBV10-3; d_gene: -; abundance: once; j_gene: TRBJ2-6; CDR3aa: CAISESTGSSGANVLTF; CDR3nt: TGTGCCATCAGTGAGTCTACCGGAAGCTCTGGGGCCAACGTCCTGACTTTC
v_gene: TRBV19; d_gene: -; abundance: -; j_gene: TRBJ2-5; CDR3aa: CASSIQGRRQETQYF; CDR3nt: TGTGCCAGTAGTATTCAGGGAAGAAGACAAGAGACCCAGTACTTC
v_gene: TRBV18; d_gene: -; abundance: -; j_gene: TRBJ1-1; CDR3aa: CASSPPDSSLNTEAFF; CDR3nt: TGTGCCAGCTCACCTCCGGACAGTTCCCTGAACACTGAAGCTTTCTTT
v_gene: TRBV7-9; d_gene: -; abundance: -; j_gene: TRBJ1-4; CDR3aa: CASSSVEKLFF; CDR3nt: TGTGCCAGCAGCTCGGTTGAAAAACTGTTTTTT
v_gene: TRBV7-9; d_gene: TRBD1; abundance: -; j_gene: TRBJ1-1; CDR3aa: CASRPRGQGYTEAFF; CDR3nt: TGTGCCAGCAGGCCTCGCGGACAGGGGTACACTGAAGCTTTCTTT
v_gene: TRBV3-1/TRBV3-2; d_gene: TRBD1; abundance: -; j_gene: TRBJ1-2; CDR3aa: CASSQEGTGLYGYTF; CDR3nt: TGTGCCAGCAGCCAAGAAGGGACAGGGTTGTATGGCTACACCTTC
v_gene: TRBV7-8; d_gene: -; abundance: -; j_gene: TRBJ1-4; CDR3aa: CASSFLPGSATNEKLFF; CDR3nt: TGTGCCAGCAGCTTTTTACCCGGGTCGGCAACTAATGAAAAACTGTTTTTT
v_gene: TRBV7-9; d_gene: TRBD1; abundance: -; j_gene: TRBJ1-5; CDR3aa: CASSSDRVNQPQHF; CDR3nt: TGTGCCAGCAGCTCGGACAGGGTCAATCAGCCCCAGCATTTT
v_gene: TRBV7-8; d_gene: TRBD1; abundance: -; j_gene: TRBJ1-5; CDR3aa: CASSFGQGIYSNQPQHF; CDR3nt: TGTGCCAGCAGCTTCGGACAGGGAATTTATAGCAATCAGCCCCAGCATTTT
v_gene: TRBV25-1; d_gene: -; abundance: -; j_gene: TRBJ1-4; CDR3aa: CASTPRGRGEKLFF; CDR3nt: TGTGCCAGCACCCCCAGGGGTAGGGGTGAAAAACTGTTTTTT
v_gene: TRBV3-1/TRBV3-2; d_gene: -; abundance: -; j_gene: TRBJ1-1; CDR3aa: CASSQEGNEAFF; CDR3nt: TGTGCCAGCAGCCAAGAGGGGAATGAAGCTTTCTTT
v_gene: TRBV7-2; d_gene: -; abundance: -; j_gene: TRBJ1-1; CDR3aa: CASSLAINTEAFF; CDR3nt: TGTGCCAGCAGCTTAGCGATAAACACTGAAGCTTTCTTT
v_gene: TRBV9; d_gene: -; abundance: -; j_gene: TRBJ2-1; CDR3aa: CASSVPGSGTYNEQFF; CDR3nt: TGTGCCAGCAGCGTCCCGGGGAGCGGAACCTACAATGAGCAGTTCTTC
v_gene: TRBV27; d_gene: -; abundance: -; j_gene: TRBJ2-2; CDR3aa: CASSSQGAGELFF; CDR3nt: TGTGCCAGCAGTTCCCAGGGAGCCGGGGAGCTGTTTTTT
v_gene: TRBV10-2; d_gene: -; abundance: -; j_gene: TRBJ2-1; CDR3aa: CASGGAGAGEQFF; CDR3nt: TGCGCCAGCGGGGGAGCTGGAGCGGGTGAGCAGTTCTTC
v_gene: TRBV7-3; d_gene: -; abundance: -; j_gene: TRBJ2-1; CDR3aa: CASSGVGGNEQFF; CDR3nt: TGTGCCAGCAGTGGGGTCGGGGGCAATGAGCAGTTCTTC
v_gene: TRBV28; d_gene: -; abundance: -; j_gene: TRBJ2-7; CDR3aa: CASSRIRGLSSYEQYF; CDR3nt: TGTGCCAGCAGTCGTATCCGGGGCCTGAGCTCCTACGAGCAGTACTTC
v_gene: TRBV27; d_gene: TRBD1; abundance: -; j_gene: TRBJ1-4; CDR3aa: CASSLKGQGYEKLFF; CDR3nt: TGTGCCAGCAGTTTAAAGGGACAGGGGTATGAAAAACTGTTTTTT
v_gene: TRBV6-2/TRBV6-3; d_gene: -; abundance: -; j_gene: TRBJ1-3; CDR3aa: CASSYSRNGNTIYF; CDR3nt: TGTGCCAGCAGTTACTCGAGGAATGGAAACACCATATATTTT
v_gene: TRBV11-2; d_gene: -; abundance: few; j_gene: TRBJ2-1; CDR3aa: CASSLIGPGEQFF; CDR3nt: TGTGCCAGCAGCCTAATCGGGCCGGGTGAGCAGTTCTTC
v_gene: TRBV7-8; d_gene: -; abundance: -; j_gene: TRBJ2-7; CDR3aa: CASSLTPWTAYEQYF; CDR3nt: TGTGCCAGCAGCTTAACCCCTTGGACAGCCTACGAGCAGTACTTC
v_gene: TRBV5-1; d_gene: -; abundance: -; j_gene: TRBJ1-1; CDR3aa: CASSLATAGEAFF; CDR3nt: TGCGCCAGCAGCTTGGCTACGGCAGGGGAAGCTTTCTTT
v_gene: TRBV5-6; d_gene: TRBD1; abundance: -; j_gene: TRBJ1-5; CDR3aa: CASSSWGDRGFNQPQHF; CDR3nt: TGTGCCAGCAGCTCCTGGGGGGACAGGGGGTTCAATCAGCCCCAGCATTTT
v_gene: TRBV29-1; d_gene: TRBD1; abundance: -; j_gene: TRBJ2-7; CDR3aa: CSVGPQGANEQYF; CDR3nt: TGCAGCGTTGGTCCACAGGGGGCGAACGAGCAGTACTTC
v_gene: TRBV24-1; d_gene: TRBD1; abundance: -; j_gene: TRBJ2-2; CDR3aa: CATSTRTGGITGELFF; CDR3nt: TGTGCCACCAGTACCCGGACAGGGGGCATCACCGGGGAGCTGTTTTTT
v_gene: TRBV28; d_gene: -; abundance: -; j_gene: TRBJ2-2; CDR3aa: CASSFRAGPGELFF; CDR3nt: TGTGCCAGCAGTTTCCGGGCCGGGCCCGGGGAGCTGTTTTTT
v_gene: TRBV7-8; d_gene: -; abundance: -; j_gene: TRBJ2-1; CDR3aa: CASSATQGNEQFF; CDR3nt: TGTGCCAGCAGCGCGACCCAGGGGAATGAGCAGTTCTTC
v_gene: TRBV7-6; d_gene: -; abundance: once; j_gene: TRBJ1-4; CDR3aa: CASSLSGAEKLFF; CDR3nt: TGTGCCAGCAGCTTAAGCGGGGCTGAAAAACTGTTTTTT
v_gene: TRBV2; d_gene: -; abundance: -; j_gene: TRBJ2-3; CDR3aa: CASSAGMGTDTQYF; CDR3nt: TGTGCCAGCAGTGCCGGTATGGGGACAGATACGCAGTATTTT
v_gene: TRBV29-1; d_gene: TRBD1; abundance: -; j_gene: TRBJ2-2; CDR3aa: CSVRGQGGGELFF; CDR3nt: TGCAGCGTTCGAGGACAGGGCGGCGGGGAGCTGTTTTTT
v_gene: TRBV19; d_gene: TRBD1; abundance: few; j_gene: TRBJ1-2; CDR3aa: CASSKTGGYGYTF; CDR3nt: TGTGCCAGTAGTAAAACAGGGGGCTATGGCTACACCTTC
v_gene: TRBV10-2; d_gene: TRBD2; abundance: -; j_gene: TRBJ2-1; CDR3aa: CASSESGGGSYNEQFF; CDR3nt: TGCGCCAGCAGTGAGTCAGGCGGGGGCTCCTACAATGAGCAGTTCTTC
v_gene: TRBV24-1; d_gene: TRBD1; abundance: -; j_gene: TRBJ2-4; CDR3aa: CATSLGQNLAKNIQYF; CDR3nt: TGTGCCACCAGTCTGGGACAGAACTTAGCCAAAAACATTCAGTACTTC
v_gene: TRBV10-2; d_gene: TRBD1; abundance: -; j_gene: TRBJ1-2; CDR3aa: CASLSTDRGHGYTF; CDR3nt: TGCGCCAGCCTATCGACGGACAGGGGCCATGGCTACACCTTC
v_gene: TRBV30; d_gene: TRBD1; abundance: -; j_gene: TRBJ1-5; CDR3aa: CAWAPHRGGNQPQHF; CDR3nt: TGTGCCTGGGCCCCCCACAGGGGTGGCAATCAGCCCCAGCATTTT
v_gene: TRBV6-2/TRBV6-3; d_gene: -; abundance: -; j_gene: TRBJ1-5; CDR3aa: CASSRDGESNQPQHF; CDR3nt: TGTGCCAGCAGCCGAGACGGGGAATCCAATCAGCCCCAGCATTTT
v_gene: TRBV5-1; d_gene: TRBD1; abundance: -; j_gene: TRBJ1-2; CDR3aa: CASSLDSGGFYGYTF; CDR3nt: TGCGCCAGCAGCTTGGACTCAGGGGGCTTCTATGGCTACACCTTC
v_gene: TRBV12-3/TRBV12-4; d_gene: TRBD1; abundance: -; j_gene: TRBJ1-1; CDR3aa: CASRSGQGAVFF; CDR3nt: TGTGCCAGCAGGTCGGGACAGGGGGCTGTTTTCTTT
v_gene: TRBV30; d_gene: TRBD1; abundance: -; j_gene: TRBJ1-2; CDR3aa: CAWSFGQGAFYGYTF; CDR3nt: TGTGCCTGGAGTTTTGGACAGGGGGCCTTCTATGGCTACACCTTC
v_gene: TRBV19; d_gene: TRBD2; abundance: -; j_gene: TRBJ2-1; CDR3aa: CASTHTSGSLYEQFF; CDR3nt: TGTGCCAGTACCCACACTAGCGGGAGTCTCTATGAGCAGTTCTTC
v_gene: TRBV19; d_gene: TRBD1; abundance: -; j_gene: TRBJ1-1; CDR3aa: CASSIGTGSLNTEAFF; CDR3nt: TGTGCCAGTAGTATAGGGACAGGGTCCCTGAACACTGAAGCTTTCTTT
v_gene: TRBV28; d_gene: TRBD1; abundance: -; j_gene: TRBJ1-2; CDR3aa: CASRTRDSPNYGYTF; CDR3nt: TGTGCCAGCAGAACTAGGGACAGCCCTAACTATGGCTACACCTTC